The 15 T cell receptor beta chains presented below share a single source sample, sequenced in a study of blood T cell repertoires in COVID-19. TCRdb's table, derived via immunoSEQ multiplex PCR, lists solely in-frame clones and lacks some. The sample holds about 39,000 clones, roughly nine tenths seen once. The material sequenced was peripheral blood. These receptors originate from a man aged 50 to 60 with active COVID-19.

The chain couples TRBV6-1 to TRBJ1-1, with D unclear. V lost 1 base and J 7 bases, leaving 13 bases between the germline ends. CDR1 and CDR2 from the germline V gene are MNHNS and SASEGT. The CDR3 has 14 residues. The CDR3 nucleotides read TGTGCCAGCAGTGAAGAGGGCCCAGGACTTGAAGCTTTCTTT. As protein: CASSEEGPGLEAFF.

V gene TRBV5-4 combines with J gene TRBJ2-7, with D perhaps TRBD1 (7 bases). V was cut by 0 bases and J by 2 bases, with 15 bases left in between. CDR3 length equals 16 residues. Germline lookup yields CDR1 SGHNT and CDR2 YYREEE (reference sequence). The CDR3 coding sequence is TGTGCCAGCAGCTTGGGGGCGGGACAGAGAGCCTACGAGCAGTACTTC. Its protein product is CASSLGAGQRAYEQYF.

The rearrangement links TRBV9 to TRBJ2-1, with TRBD2 matching 10 bases. Unmatched junction bases numbered 8, after V lost 4 bases and J lost 1 base. The CDR3 covers 17 residues. Germline-derived CDR1 and CDR2 are SGDLS and YYNGEE. As DNA, the CDR3 is TGTGCCAGCAGCCGAGTTAGCGGGGGGCTTTCCTACAATGAGCAGTTCTTC. Its translation: CASSRVSGGLSYNEQFF.

The chain couples TRBV21-1 to TRBJ2-3; TRBD2 is the table's D call and was not checked against the DNA. TRBV21-1 is reported as a pseudogene. This CDR3 region has 19 residues. The DNA for the CDR3 is TGTGCCAGCAGCAAAGCGGAGCAGGAGGGGACCTCTAGCACAGATACGCAGTATTTT. This encodes CASSKAEQEGTSSTDTQYF.

The CDR3 protein is CASSRASGGETQYF. The DNA for the CDR3 is TGTGCCAGCAGCCGGGCTAGCGGGGGAGAGACCCAGTACTTC. The J gene is TRBJ2-5, the V gene TRBV5-6; 10 positions match TRBD2. Germline CDR1 reads SGHDT; CDR2 reads YYEEEE. J gave up 4 bases and V 4 bases, and 4 bases lay outside the gene matches. The CDR3 has 14 residues. The full variable domain, with the rest looked up from reference TRBV5-6 and TRBJ2-5, is DAGVTQSPTHLIKTRGQQVTLRCSPKSGHDTVSWYQQALGQGPQFIFQYYEEEERQRGNFPDRFSGHQFPNYSSELNVNALLLGDSALYLCASSRASGGETQYFGPGTRLLVL.

The J gene is TRBJ1-1, the V gene TRBV4-1, with 8 bases matching TRBD1. Trimming took 4 bases from V and 0 from J; bases not matched to a gene: 10. Germline loops: CDR1 MGHRA, CDR2 YSYEKL. The CDR3 has 17 residues. Here the CDR3 DNA reads TGCGCCAGCAGCCCATCACTCAGGGGGCCCATGAACACTGAAGCTTTCTTT. Translating gives CASSPSLRGPMNTEAFF.

The CDR3 reads CASSLAGLWTEAFF. The CDR3 bases are TGTGCCAGCAGCTTGGCGGGGCTTTGGACTGAAGCTTTCTTT. The gene calls are TRBV7-2 and TRBJ1-1, with TRBD1 as a possible D gene (5 bases). The V gene's germline CDR1 is SGHTA and CDR2 FQGNSA. The V gene lost 3 bases and the J gene lost 5 bases, with 13 bases spanning the gap. The CDR3 is 14 amino acids.

This clone was seen a few times. The chain carries TRBV5-5 and TRBJ1-3, with D uncertain. CDR1 is SGHKS, CDR2 YYEKEE, per germline (reference sequence). There are 17 residues in the CDR3. Deletions cut 0 bases from V and 2 bases from J, with 15 bases between. CDR3 DNA: TGTGCCAGCAGCTTGGTACCATGGTTAGGAGCTGGAAACACCATATATTTT. It encodes CASSLVPWLGAGNTIYF.

V is TRBV27 and J is TRBJ1-2; the D is unclear. The CDR3 runs 15 residues. In germline, CDR1 is MNHEY, CDR2 SMNVEV (reference sequence). The germline V and J ends were trimmed by 3 bases and 5 bases, with 16 bases remaining between them. Here the CDR3 reads CASSFSTRRHYGYTF. Written as DNA, the CDR3 is TGTGCCAGCAGTTTTTCGACCCGGCGGCATTATGGCTACACCTTC.

This clone came up once. The V and J genes are TRBV30 and TRBJ2-1; perhaps TRBD2 as D (5 bases). This CDR3 is 13 amino acids long. V was shortened by 3 bases and J by 4 bases, with 10 bases between the two germline ends. Germline V gene data show CDR1 as GTSNPN and CDR2 as SVGIG (reference sequence). As DNA, the CDR3 is TGTGCCTGGAGGAGCGGCTTTTACAATGAGCAGTTCTTC. It codes for CAWRSGFYNEQFF.

The V call is TRBV5-5, the J call TRBJ1-1; 8 bases fit TRBD1. This CDR3 spans 14 amino acids. In germline, CDR1 is SGHKS, CDR2 YYEKEE (reference sequence). V lost 4 bases and J lost 1; bases outside the gene matches: 3. For the CDR3, the DNA is TGTGCCAGCAGCGTACAGGGGGAGAACACTGAAGCTTTCTTT. It translates to CASSVQGENTEAFF.

CDR3 region: CASSHRQGQGYTF. In nucleotides, the CDR3 is TGCGCCAGCAGCCATCGCCAGGGCCAGGGCTACACCTTC. The rearrangement links TRBV4-1 to TRBJ1-2, with D possibly being TRBD1 (5 bases). V was shortened by 3 bases and J by 8 bases, with 13 bases between the two germline ends. The CDR3 length is 13 residues. In germline, CDR1 is MGHRA, CDR2 YSYEKL.

V is TRBV6-2 or TRBV6-3 and J is TRBJ2-1, with 8 bases identical to TRBD2. CDR1 is MNHEY, CDR2 SVGEGT, per germline. J lost 7 bases, V lost 3 bases, and 5 bases had no gene match. This CDR3 has 14 amino acids. The CDR3 protein is CASSYLRLANEQFF. CDR3 DNA: TGTGCCAGCAGTTATCTAAGACTAGCGAATGAGCAGTTCTTC.

This CDR3 is CATSFQRLRGAPNNEQFF. CDR3 sequence (DNA): TGTGCCACCAGCTTTCAAAGACTACGGGGTGCCCCAAACAATGAGCAGTTCTTC. The genes are TRBV15 and TRBJ2-1, with D possibly being TRBD2 (5 bases). Deletions cut 5 bases from V and 5 bases from J, with 25 bases between. Germline V gene lookup returns CDR1 LNHNV and CDR2 YYDKDF (reference sequence). The CDR3 extends over 18 amino acids.

The CDR3 sequence is CASSFAVGGYTF. Written as DNA, the CDR3 is TGTGCCAGCAGTTTCGCAGTTGGCGGCTACACCTTC. The rearrangement links TRBV12-3 or TRBV12-4 to TRBJ1-2, with D hard to call. V lost 3 bases, J lost 8 bases, and 10 bases lay in between. The CDR3 sequence is 12 residues long.